This entry lists 10 T cell receptor beta chains sequenced from one sample in a study of early T cells in non-severe SARS-CoV-2 infection. TCRdb ran MiXCR on the 5' RACE reads and lists one entry per CDR3 protein. This sample has some 51,000 distinct CDR3 sequences; 15% occur once, and the top ten carry 8% to 10%. Sequencing was performed on whole blood, taken at baseline. The receptors shown here come from an adult who was a healthcare worker with PCR-confirmed SARS-CoV-2 infection or an uninfected control (not recorded which).

Only a few counts were recorded for this clonotype. The V and J genes are TRBV4-1 and TRBJ2-7, with D maybe TRBD1 (5 bases). Trimming removed 1 base at V and 6 bases at J, with 19 bases between. The germline V gene has CDR1 MGHRA and CDR2 YSYEKL. The CDR3 runs to 16 residues. CDR3 region: CASSQASRAGLSEQYF. In DNA form, the CDR3 reads TGCGCCAGCAGCCAAGCCTCACGTGCAGGGTTGAGCGAGCAGTACTTC.

This clonotype was counted many times. The CDR3 coding sequence is TGCAGTGCTAGGCGGGACTCCTACGAGCAGTACTTC. Encoded protein: CSARRDSYEQYF. The J gene is TRBJ2-7, the V gene TRBV20-1, with D perhaps TRBD2 (6 bases). Trimming took 3 bases from V and 0 from J, leaving 6 bases between them. This CDR3 has 12 residues. CDR1 is DFQATT and CDR2 is SNEGSKA in the germline V gene (reference sequence).

Remarks on this clonotype: A read error may produce the germline difference seen at one junction end. This chain joins TRBV3-1 and TRBJ1-1, with TRBD1 matching over 7 bases. This CDR3 region has 18 residues. Per germline, CDR1 LGHDT and CDR2 YNNKEL (reference sequence). CDR3 nucleotides: TGTGCCAGCAGCCAAGAGCCCCACAGGGGCGGTTATATGACTGAAGTTTTCTTT. The encoded protein is CASSQEPHRGGYMTEVFF. The full variable domain, rest sourced from reference TRBV3-1 and TRBJ1-1, is DTAVSQTPKYLVTQMGNDKSIKCEQNLGHDTMYWYKQDSKKFLKIMFSYNNKELIINETVPNRFSPKSPDKAHLNLHINSLELGDSAVYFCASSQEPHRGGYMTEVFFGQGTRLTVV.

This rearrangement joins TRBV13 to TRBJ2-5, with D unresolved. V lost 4 bases and J lost 4, with 13 bases in between. The CDR3 runs 14 residues. The germline V gene encodes CDR1 PRHDT and CDR2 FYEKMQ (reference sequence). CDR3 DNA: TGTGCCAGCAGCTACAAGGACCCCCGAGAGACCCAGTACTTC. This sequence encodes CASSYKDPRETQYF.

This chain joins TRBV6-5 and TRBJ2-2, with TRBD2 as a possible D gene (7 bases). The CDR3 has 15 residues. V lost 8 bases and J lost 6, with 19 bases in between. CDR1 and CDR2 (germline): MNHEY, SVGAGI. The chain's CDR3 is CASRQRGRAPGELFF. As DNA, the CDR3 is TGTGCCAGCCGTCAAAGGGGGAGGGCCCCCGGGGAGCTGTTTTTT.

In this sample, this clonotype turned up a few times. J is TRBJ2-7 and V is TRBV5-1; TRBD2 agrees at 12 bases. Germline trimming cut 2 bases from V and 5 bases from J; bases unmatched to any gene: 2. From germline, CDR1 is SGHRS and CDR2 YFSETQ. This CDR3 spans 14 amino acids. The CDR3 DNA follows: TGCGCCAGCAGCTTTAGACTAGCGGGGGACGAGCAGTACTTC. Residues: CASSFRLAGDEQYF.

The rearrangement links TRBV9 to TRBJ2-6; 8 bases are a match to TRBD1. V lost 3 bases, J lost 2 bases, and 10 bases stayed unmatched. This CDR3 has 18 amino acids. Germline values: CDR1 SGDLS, CDR2 YYNGEE. The CDR3 nucleotides are TGTGCCAGCAGCGATGGACAGGGAGCTGCGGCTGGGGCCAACGTCCTGACTTTC. Its translation is CASSDGQGAAAGANVLTF.

This clonotype has more than one count but fewer than ten. The chain recombines TRBV27 with TRBJ2-2, with D possibly matching TRBD1 (6 bases). CDR3 length equals 14 residues. Trimming removed 2 bases at V and 4 bases at J, with 8 bases between. The germline gives CDR1 MNHEY, CDR2 SMNVEV (reference sequence). CDR3 sequence reads: CASSLETGTGELFF. The CDR3 DNA reads TGTGCCAGCAGTTTAGAGACAGGCACCGGGGAGCTGTTTTTT.

This clonotype was seen more than once but under ten times. The chain is built from TRBV5-1 and TRBJ2-5, with no clear D. V lost 5 bases, J lost 1 base, and 12 bases lay in between. Germline CDR1 is SGHRS and CDR2 is YFSETQ. The CDR3 loop spans 14 amino acids. This CDR3 reads CASRIRGIQETQYF. As DNA, the CDR3 is TGCGCCAGCAGGATTCGCGGAATCCAAGAGACCCAGTACTTC. Looking up the rest from reference TRBV5-1 and TRBJ2-5 gives the full variable domain: KAGVTQTPRYLIKTRGQQVTLSCSPISGHRSVSWYQQTPGQGLQFLFEYFSETQRNKGNFPGRFSGRQFSNSRSEMNVSTLELGDSALYLCASRIRGIQETQYFGPGTRLLVL.

This clonotype was seen only a few times. The rearrangement joins TRBV7-9 to TRBJ2-2, with D tentatively TRBD1 or TRBD2 (5 bases each). Germline assignment: CDR1 SEHNR and CDR2 FQNEAQ (reference sequence). V lost 6 bases and J lost 2, with 16 bases in between. The CDR3 is made up of 16 amino acids. CDR3 protein: CASRKSGTDNTGELFF. The CDR3 nucleotides are TGTGCCAGCAGAAAATCCGGGACGGACAACACCGGGGAGCTGTTTTTT. The whole variable domain, remainder taken from reference TRBV7-9 and TRBJ2-2, is DTGVSQNPRHKITKRGQNVTFRCDPISEHNRLYWYRQTLGQGPEFLTYFQNEAQLEKSRLLSDRFSAERPKGSFSTLEIQRTEQGDSAMYLCASRKSGTDNTGELFFGEGSRLTVL.